Below, 29 T cell receptor beta chains from the same sample are listed, as sequenced in a study of blood T cell repertoires in COVID-19. Measured with immunoSEQ multiplex PCR; TCRdb has only the in-frame clones, and not every one. The sample contains 70,000 or so clones, around 86% of which appear only once. The sample consisted of peripheral blood. The receptors were sampled from a man in his 70s with active or convalescent COVID-19.

The V and J genes are TRBV30 and TRBJ1-5, with D possibly matching TRBD1 (6 bases). The germline V gene encodes CDR1 GTSNPN and CDR2 SVGIG (reference sequence). This CDR3 is 14 amino acids long. Between the trimmed V and J ends, which lost 5 bases and 3 bases, there was a span of 14 bases. This CDR3 is CAWSAGANNQPQHF. In DNA form, the CDR3 reads TGTGCCTGGTCCGCAGGGGCAAACAATCAGCCCCAGCATTTT.

J is TRBJ2-5 and V is TRBV5-1; D is possibly TRBD2 (6 bases). The CDR3 length is 15 residues. Germline CDR1 SGHRS, CDR2 YFSETQ. V was clipped by 5 bases and J by 4 bases, with 18 bases between them. In DNA form, the CDR3 reads TGCGCCAGCAGTCGACAAGGGGAGGTCAGAGAGACCCAGTACTTC. Translating it yields CASSRQGEVRETQYF.

V and J are TRBV28 and TRBJ1-6; perhaps TRBD1 as D (6 bases). The germline V and J ends were trimmed by 10 bases and 5 bases, with 12 bases remaining between them. CDR1 is MDHEN, CDR2 SYDVKM, per germline. The CDR3 totals 13 residues. The CDR3 sequence is CATRTANNSPLHF. CDR3 nucleotides: TGTGCCACCAGGACAGCCAATAATTCACCCCTCCACTTT.

The V and J genes are TRBV5-4 and TRBJ2-1; TRBD1 aligns across 12 bases. CDR1 is SGHNT, CDR2 YYREEE, per germline (reference sequence). The ends lost 5 bases at V and 1 base at J; junction bases unmatched: 13. The CDR3 is 19 residues long. CDR3 in amino acids: CASSLPPGQGAKSYNEQFF. The CDR3 nucleotides are TGTGCCAGCAGTTTACCTCCGGGACAGGGGGCAAAATCCTACAATGAGCAGTTCTTC.

This chain links TRBV14 with TRBJ2-1; 12 bases agree with TRBD2. The CDR3 spans 18 residues. V gave up 1 base and J gave up 7 bases; unmatched junction bases: 11. CDR1 SGHDN and CDR2 FVKESK come from the germline V gene. The CDR3 region is CASSQGRLAGGPRNEQFF. The CDR3, as DNA: TGTGCCAGCAGCCAAGGTAGGCTAGCGGGAGGGCCGAGGAATGAGCAGTTCTTC.

The V call is TRBV30, the J call TRBJ2-7; 7 positions agree with TRBD2. CDR3 size: 13 residues. In germline, CDR1 is GTSNPN, CDR2 SVGIG (reference sequence). J lost 6 bases, V lost 3 bases, and 8 bases had no gene match. CDR3 residues: CAWRGLPGSEQYF. DNA for the CDR3: TGTGCCTGGAGGGGACTACCGGGCTCCGAGCAGTACTTC.

This clone occurred a few times. The chain recombines TRBV6-5 with TRBJ1-3; D is unclear. V was clipped by 4 bases and J by 3 bases, with 10 bases between them. Germline V gives CDR1 MNHEY, CDR2 SVGAGI. This CDR3 contains 14 residues. The CDR3 spells CASSSLTFGNTIYF. For the CDR3, the DNA is TGTGCCAGCAGTTCTCTCACTTTTGGAAACACCATATATTTT.

The CDR3 DNA sequence: TGTGCCAGCAGCCCTAACGGGGGGCAGCCCCAGCATTTT. It is translated as CASSPNGGQPQHF. The chain has TRBV7-2 and TRBJ1-5; possibly TRBD1 for D (5 bases). V lost 5 bases to trimming and J lost 7 bases, with 12 bases between them. This CDR3 has 13 amino acids. Germline CDR1 and CDR2: SGHTA and FQGNSA.

As for this clone: The sample carries other DNA sequences with the same CDR3. This chain links TRBV7-2 with TRBJ2-2; tentatively, D is TRBD2 (6 bases). The CDR3 length is 13 residues. Trimming shortened V by 6 bases and J by 1 base, and 6 bases separated the two germline ends. Germline assignment: CDR1 SGHTA and CDR2 FQGNSA. CDR3 in DNA: TGTGCCAGCAGGGGGGGGAACACCGGGGAGCTGTTTTTT. Protein: CASRGGNTGELFF.

The chain uses TRBV18 and TRBJ2-7; 9 bases map to TRBD1. The CDR3 spans 15 residues. From germline, CDR1 is KGHSH and CDR2 LQKENI. V trimming: 5 bases; J trimming: 3 bases; junction bases outside the gene matches: 8. The chain's CDR3 is CASSVPGQGLYEQYF. The CDR3 DNA reads as TGTGCCAGCTCAGTACCGGGACAGGGCCTCTACGAGCAGTACTTC.

The chain links TRBV28 to TRBJ1-2; the match to TRBD1 covers 9 bases. CDR3 length: 16 amino acids. V lost 3 bases, J lost 4 bases, and 9 bases stayed unmatched. Germline values: CDR1 MDHEN, CDR2 SYDVKM. The CDR3 DNA follows: TGTGCCAGCAGTTTTGTAACAGGGGGCCAACGCTATGGCTACACCTTC. It is translated as CASSFVTGGQRYGYTF.

V gene TRBV7-9 combines with J gene TRBJ2-4; D is possibly TRBD2 (6 bases). Trimming removed 4 bases at V and 8 bases at J, with 21 bases between. The CDR3 sequence is 16 residues long. Germline assignment: CDR1 SEHNR and CDR2 FQNEAQ (reference sequence). The CDR3 is CASSSGRGNFVYIQYF. The DNA for the CDR3 is TGTGCCAGCAGCTCCGGCCGGGGGAACTTTGTGTACATTCAGTACTTC.

CDR3 nucleotides: TGTGCCAGTAGTATCCAGATGAACACTGAAGCTTTCTTT. This encodes CASSIQMNTEAFF. The chain is built from TRBV19 and TRBJ1-1; D not certain. The V end lost 3 bases, the J end lost 0 bases, and 5 bases lay between the germline ends. The germline V gene encodes CDR1 LNHDA and CDR2 SQIVND (reference sequence). This CDR3 is 13 amino acids long.

This clone was seen a single time. V is TRBV6-5 and J is TRBJ2-1; a possible D gene is TRBD2 (6 bases). The CDR3 is 16 residues long. Per germline, CDR1 MNHEY and CDR2 SVGAGI. The V and J ends lost 3 bases and 0 bases respectively, with 12 bases between them. As DNA, the CDR3 is TGTGCCAGCAGTTATCCCCACGGGAGCTCCTACAATGAGCAGTTCTTC. The encoded protein is CASSYPHGSSYNEQFF.

The rearrangement joins TRBV9 to TRBJ2-5; tentatively, D is TRBD2 (6 bases). The CDR3 contains 15 residues. Trimming took off 0 bases at V and 4 bases at J, with 13 bases between the two ends. Germline CDR1 and CDR2: SGDLS and YYNGEE. In DNA form, the CDR3 reads TGTGCCAGCAGCGTAGCGAGGGACTCTCGAGAGACCCAGTACTTC. Translated: CASSVARDSRETQYF.

The J gene is TRBJ1-3, the V gene TRBV10-3; unclear D gene. CDR1 and CDR2 (germline): ENHRY, SYGVKD. The CDR3 runs to 14 residues. Trimming took 4 bases from V and 0 from J, leaving 7 bases between them. The CDR3 spells CAISAGSSGNTIYF. CDR3 in DNA: TGTGCCATCAGTGCAGGCAGCTCTGGAAACACCATATATTTT.

The rearrangement links TRBV29-1 to TRBJ1-2, with TRBD1 identical over 8 bases. The CDR3 has 16 amino acids. From germline, CDR1 is SQVTM and CDR2 ANQGSEA. J was trimmed by 4 bases and V by 6 bases; bases with no gene match: 16. CDR3 protein: CSVGNPDRVGAYGYTF. For the CDR3, the DNA is TGCAGCGTAGGAAATCCGGACAGGGTGGGGGCCTATGGCTACACCTTC.

The rearrangement joins TRBV5-4 to TRBJ2-7; 9 bases align to TRBD1. The CDR3 covers 13 residues. V was clipped by 7 bases and J by 4 bases; unmatched bases: 6. Germline V gene data show CDR1 as SGHNT and CDR2 as YYREEE (reference sequence). CDR3 coding DNA: TGTGCCAGCGGGGACAGGGATCAGTACGAGCAGTACTTC. Its protein product is CASGDRDQYEQYF.

This sequence joins TRBV5-1 and TRBJ2-7; D may be TRBD1 (6 bases). Germline V gene data show CDR1 as SGHRS and CDR2 as YFSETQ. CDR3 length: 15 amino acids. Trimming cost V 0 bases and J 2 bases, with 12 bases left between them. CDR3 DNA sequence: TGCGCCAGCAGCTTGGCACAGGGTACTACCTACGAGCAGTACTTC. This gives the protein CASSLAQGTTYEQYF.

The V and J genes are TRBV27 and TRBJ1-2; TRBD1 matches 8 bases. V shed 5 bases and J 7 bases; nucleotides not matched to a gene: 18. The germline gives CDR1 MNHEY, CDR2 SMNVEV (reference sequence). This CDR3 has 17 amino acids. The chain's CDR3 is CASSPLGTGQSISGYTF. DNA for the CDR3: TGTGCCAGCAGTCCACTCGGGACAGGACAAAGTATCTCTGGCTACACCTTC.

The V gene is TRBV7-9, the J gene TRBJ2-4; perhaps TRBD1 as D (6 bases). Germline values: CDR1 SEHNR, CDR2 FQNEAQ (reference sequence). This CDR3 comprises 13 residues. V lost 1 base and J lost 9, with 10 bases in between. In DNA, the CDR3 is TGTGCCAGCAGCTTAGTAGGGGGTGGCATTCAGTACTTC. This codes for CASSLVGGGIQYF.

The chain carries TRBV10-3 and TRBJ1-6; 8 bases fit TRBD1. Germline trimming cut 4 bases from V and 7 bases from J; bases unmatched to any gene: 6. This CDR3 region has 15 residues. Germline V gene lookup returns CDR1 ENHRY and CDR2 SYGVKD. The CDR3 region is CAISGSGGANSPLHF. CDR3 nucleotide sequence: TGTGCCATCAGTGGCTCAGGGGGCGCGAATTCACCCCTCCACTTT.

This clone was recorded once. The chain has TRBV7-2 and TRBJ2-3; a possible D gene is TRBD2 (5 bases). This CDR3 is 14 amino acids long. Deletions cut 5 bases from V and 6 bases from J, with 15 bases between. Germline-derived CDR1 and CDR2 are SGHTA and FQGNSA. CDR3 residues: CASSAGAGVDTQYF. CDR3 coding DNA: TGTGCCAGCAGCGCAGGAGCCGGGGTGGATACGCAGTATTTT. The variable domain in full, with the rest retrieved from reference TRBV7-2 and TRBJ2-3, is GAGVSQSPSNKVTEKGKDVELRCDPISGHTALYWYRQSLGQGLEFLIYFQGNSAPDKSGLPSDRFSAERTGGSVSTLTIQRTQQEDSAVYLCASSAGAGVDTQYFGPGTRLTVL.

The chain recombines TRBV5-3 with TRBJ1-5, with 7 positions matching TRBD1. TRBV5-3 is an ORF, and what it does is uncertain. The CDR3 has 18 residues. With 1 base clipped from V and 5 bases from J, the junction kept 15 bases outside the gene matches. CDR3 protein: CARSLNRGRTHNYQPQHF. The CDR3 DNA reads as TGTGCCAGAAGCTTGAACAGGGGTAGGACCCATAACTATCAGCCCCAGCATTTT.

Concerning this clone: The junction differs from germline at one of its ends, possibly a read error. The genes are TRBV28 and TRBJ1-5; D is ambiguous. The CDR3 is 12 residues long. Germline V lookup: CDR1 MDHEN, CDR2 SYDVKM. The CDR3 spells CASRNSDQPQHF. CDR3 nucleotides: TGTGCCAGCCGAAATAGCGATCAGCCCCAGCATTTT.

In this sample, this clone turned up once. The chain couples TRBV30 to TRBJ1-1; 8 bases agree with TRBD1. Per the germline V gene, CDR1 is GTSNPN and CDR2 is SVGIG (reference sequence). The CDR3 consists of 14 residues. V lost 1 base, J lost 5 bases, and 6 bases stayed unmatched. CDR3 residues: CAWSASHRGTEAFF. CDR3 sequence (DNA): TGTGCCTGGAGTGCTTCCCACAGGGGGACTGAAGCTTTCTTT.

The chain is built from TRBV30 and TRBJ1-1; no definite D call. Germline loops: CDR1 GTSNPN, CDR2 SVGIG (reference sequence). The V end lost 4 bases, the J end lost 0 bases, and 18 bases lay between the germline ends. The CDR3 is 16 residues long. This CDR3 reads CAWKRGTYNLNTEAFF. The CDR3 DNA follows: TGTGCCTGGAAACGGGGTACTTACAATTTGAACACTGAAGCTTTCTTT.

The V gene is TRBV11-3, the J gene TRBJ2-1, with D perhaps matching TRBD2 (6 bases). The germline gives CDR1 SGHNT, CDR2 YENEEA. The CDR3 spans 13 residues. Trimming took off 6 bases at V and 7 bases at J, with 13 bases between the two ends. The CDR3 sequence: CASSYGRGNEQFF. DNA for the CDR3: TGTGCCAGCAGTTACGGGAGAGGAAATGAGCAGTTCTTC. Combining the CDR3 with reference TRBV11-3 and TRBJ2-1 gives the whole variable domain EAGVVQSPRYKIIEKKQPVAFWCNPISGHNTLYWYLQNLGQGPELLIRYENEEAVDDSQLPKDRFSAERLKGVDSTLKIQPAELGDSAVYLCASSYGRGNEQFFGPGTRLTVL.

This chain links TRBV30 with TRBJ2-7, with 10 bases matching TRBD2. The CDR3 is made up of 11 amino acids. The J segment lost 7 bases and the V segment lost 4 bases, leaving 1 base of the junction unmatched. From germline, CDR1 is GTSNPN and CDR2 SVGIG (reference sequence). CDR3 DNA: TGTGCCTGGACGGGACTAGCGGAGCAGTACTTC. It codes for CAWTGLAEQYF. Complete variable domain (other parts from reference TRBV30 and TRBJ2-7): SQTIHQWPATLVQPVGSPLSLECTVEGTSNPNLYWYRQAAGRGLQLLFYSVGIGQISSEVPQNLSASRPQDRQFILSSKKLLLSDSGFYLCAWTGLAEQYFGPGTRLTVT.